This is a list of T cell receptor beta chains from one sample in a study of graft-versus-host responses after intestinal transplantation. The data were produced by immunoSEQ multiplex PCR, yet TCRdb's version contains in-frame clones alone and is incomplete. Here the sample spans some 31,000 clones, nearly 90% being singletons. The material was PBMCs, obtained about 15 months after intestinal transplantation. The receptors were sampled from a human patient who received an intestinal transplant, so some T cells may come from the graft donor. Each CDR3 is given with its conserved first and last residue. The D gene is left open where the match is weak. Only some rows state a clone size, as once, few, many or a class for expanded clones.

TGCGCCAGCAGCGCCGGGACTAGTTGGTGGAATGAGCAGTTCTTC CASSAGTSWWNEQFF TRBJ2-1 TRBD2 few TRBV5-1
TGTGCCAGCAGTTTTATCCGGGAGGGGATTGAGCAGTTCTTC CASSFIREGIEQFF TRBJ2-1 TRBD2 . TRBV28
TGTGCCAGTAGTATACCAAACACTGAAGCTTTCTTT CASSIPNTEAFF TRBJ1-1 . . TRBV19
TGTGCCAGCAGCTTAGGGGGGGATGAGCAGTTCTTC CASSLGGDEQFF TRBJ2-1 . . TRBV7-9
TGTGCCAGCAGCCCCCGTTGGCAGGGGGGAAACATTCAGTACTTC CASSPRWQGGNIQYF TRBJ2-4 . . TRBV5-6
TGCAGCGGGACAGTGAACACTGAAGCTTTCTTT CSGTVNTEAFF TRBJ1-1 . . TRBV29-1
TGTGCCACCAGCAGAGTTTCTTCCAGGGAGAAGGGGTCCTATGGCTACACCTTC CATSRVSSREKGSYGYTF TRBJ1-2 . . TRBV15
TGCGCCAGCAGCTTGGAGGGAGATAATTCACCCCTCCACTTT CASSLEGDNSPLHF TRBJ1-6 . . TRBV5-1
TGTGCCAGCAGCTCACTAGCGGGGGGAAAAGAGACCCAGTACTTC CASSSLAGGKETQYF TRBJ2-5 TRBD2 once TRBV7-8
TGTGCCAGCAGTGCGGACAGGGGGGGAGGCAATCAGCCCCAGCATTTT CASSADRGGGNQPQHF TRBJ1-5 TRBD1 . TRBV25-1
TGTGCCAGCAGCTTGCAGGGAGTTATTGACGAGCAGTACTTC CASSLQGVIDEQYF TRBJ2-7 . . TRBV5-5
TGTGCCAGCAGTGACTCCCCTGTTTGGGGATCCCCCTCTATTATGAACACTGAAGCTTTCTTT CASSDSPVWGSPSIMNTEAFF TRBJ1-1 . . TRBV6-4
TGTGCCAGCAGCCCACTGGGGGGACTACTGGGGGAAAAACTGTTTTTT CASSPLGGLLGEKLFF TRBJ1-4 . . TRBV11-2